Presented here are 32 T cell receptor beta chains from one specimen sequenced in a study of blood T cell repertoires in COVID-19. Generated by immunoSEQ multiplex PCR, the TCRdb table keeps only in-frame clones and is missing some. This sample has roughly 380,000 clones, with approximately 80% found just once. Sequenced sample: peripheral blood. The source is a human donor with acute or convalescent COVID-19. The donor label of this sample is uncertain.

CDR3 in amino acids: CASRKTAQPQHF. The CDR3 DNA is TGTGCCAGCAGAAAGACAGCTCAGCCCCAGCATTTT. The genes are TRBV6-5 and TRBJ1-5, with a weak D call TRBD1 (5 bases). CDR1 is MNHEY, CDR2 SVGAGI, per germline. The CDR3 runs to 12 residues. Trimming left V 6 bases short and J 6 bases short, with 9 bases between.

This clone was seen only a few times. This sequence joins TRBV5-6 and TRBJ1-2; D not certain. The CDR3 contains 14 residues. CDR1 is SGHDT and CDR2 is YYEEEE in the germline V gene. V was cut by 0 bases and J by 7 bases, with 13 bases left in between. CDR3 protein: CASSLAVSFIGYTF. The CDR3 nucleotides read TGTGCCAGCAGCTTGGCAGTGTCTTTTATTGGCTACACCTTC. Looking up the rest from reference TRBV5-6 and TRBJ1-2 gives the full variable domain: DAGVTQSPTHLIKTRGQQVTLRCSPKSGHDTVSWYQQALGQGPQFIFQYYEEEERQRGNFPDRFSGHQFPNYSSELNVNALLLGDSALYLCASSLAVSFIGYTFGSGTRLTVV.

This clone was counted a single time. The chain employs TRBV9 and TRBJ1-1; D possibly corresponds to TRBD1 (5 bases). This CDR3 region has 14 residues. V lost 4 bases to trimming and J lost 4 bases, with 14 bases between them. CDR1 is SGDLS and CDR2 is YYNGEE in the germline V gene. The CDR3 region has the DNA TGTGCCAGCAGCCCCCCAGGGAGGAGCACTGAAGCTTTCTTT. It is translated as CASSPPGRSTEAFF.

The J gene is TRBJ1-1, the V gene TRBV2; no firm D call. Germline V gene data show CDR1 as SNHLY and CDR2 as FYNNEI. There are 13 residues in the CDR3. Trimming took off 3 bases at V and 0 bases at J, with 5 bases between the two ends. The CDR3 nucleotides are TGTGCCAGCAGTGATTCGGTGAACACTGAAGCTTTCTTT. Its protein product is CASSDSVNTEAFF. Based on the CDR3 plus reference TRBV2 and TRBJ1-1, the full variable domain is EPEVTQTPSHQVTQMGQEVILRCVPISNHLYFYWYRQILGQKVEFLVSFYNNEISEKSEIFDDQFSVERPDGSNFTLKIRSTKLEDSAMYFCASSDSVNTEAFFGQGTRLTVV.

The chain employs TRBV9 and TRBJ2-1; 8 positions agree with TRBD2. CDR3 size: 16 residues. Germline CDR1 SGDLS, CDR2 YYNGEE. Trimming cost V 4 bases and J 0 bases; bases outside gene matches: 6. CDR3 nucleotides: TGTGCCAGCAGCAAATTAAGCGGGAGCTCCTACAATGAGCAGTTCTTC. Translating gives CASSKLSGSSYNEQFF.

The J gene is TRBJ1-4, the V gene TRBV28; 9 bases agree with TRBD1. Trimming at V came to 4 bases and at J to 5 bases, leaving 5 bases not matched to a gene. The CDR3 consists of 15 residues. Germline-derived CDR1 and CDR2 are MDHEN and SYDVKM. CDR3 protein: CASSSPTGGNEKLFF. DNA for the CDR3: TGTGCCAGCAGTTCCCCGACAGGGGGAAATGAAAAACTGTTTTTT.

This clone has just one count. The chain has TRBV5-4 and TRBJ2-6; 9 bases are a match to TRBD1. Germline V gene data show CDR1 as SGHNT and CDR2 as YYREEE (reference sequence). The CDR3 is 15 amino acids. Trimming cost V 5 bases and J 4 bases; bases outside gene matches: 4. The CDR3 nucleotides read TGTGCCAGCAGGACAGGGGGTTTAGGGGCCAACGTCCTGACTTTC. Translating it yields CASRTGGLGANVLTF.

The chain is built from TRBV7-7 and TRBJ2-1; 11 nucleotides match TRBD1. CDR1 SSHAT and CDR2 FNYEAQ come from the germline V gene (reference sequence). The CDR3 loop spans 16 amino acids. Trimming at V came to 5 bases and at J to 3 bases, leaving 6 bases not matched to a gene. Here the CDR3 DNA reads TGTGCCAGCAGCGACGGACAGGGGGCAGGCTACAATGAGCAGTTCTTC. Amino acid sequence: CASSDGQGAGYNEQFF.

The chain carries TRBV28 and TRBJ1-4; TRBD1 aligns across 8 bases. CDR3 length: 16 amino acids. Trimming at V came to 5 bases and at J to 8 bases, leaving 13 bases not matched to a gene. From germline, CDR1 is MDHEN and CDR2 SYDVKM. CDR3 residues: CASSPWRTGPREKLFF. CDR3 nucleotide sequence: TGTGCCAGCAGTCCCTGGAGGACAGGGCCCAGGGAAAAACTGTTTTTT.

This chain connects TRBV19 to TRBJ1-1; 8 bases are a match to TRBD1. Unmatched junction bases numbered 27, after V lost 4 bases and J lost 11 bases. This CDR3 has 19 residues. Germline V CDR1 and CDR2: LNHDA, SQIVND (reference sequence). The DNA for the CDR3 is TGTGCCAGTAGTAACAGCCAACCCCGGGACAGGAGTGGTTGGTTGTCGGCTTTCTTT. Protein sequence: CASSNSQPRDRSGWLSAFF.

The chain uses TRBV5-1 and TRBJ1-4, with 7 bases that match TRBD1. The trim removed 2 bases at V and 3 bases at J, leaving 7 bases unmatched. The CDR3 is made up of 16 amino acids. In germline, CDR1 is SGHRS, CDR2 YFSETQ. The CDR3 DNA reads as TGCGCCAGCAGCTTAGACTACAGGGGCCCTAATGAAAAACTGTTTTTT. Its protein product is CASSLDYRGPNEKLFF.

The J gene is TRBJ1-4, the V gene TRBV6-5, with 8 bases matching TRBD1. The CDR3 runs 14 residues. The junction had 6 bases not matched to a gene; V was cut back by 6 bases and J by 6 bases. Germline V gene data show CDR1 as MNHEY and CDR2 as SVGAGI. The CDR3 sequence: CASSQQGGDEKLFF. CDR3 nucleotides: TGTGCCAGCAGCCAACAGGGGGGAGATGAAAAACTGTTTTTT.

Only a few counts were recorded for this clone. The rearrangement links TRBV6-6 to TRBJ1-5, with D possibly TRBD1 on 6 matching bases. This CDR3 contains 13 residues. Germline CDR1 is MNHNY and CDR2 is SVGAGI (reference sequence). The germline V and J ends were trimmed by 5 bases and 9 bases, with 14 bases remaining between them. CDR3 in DNA: TGTGCCAGCAGTACAGGGTACTCAGGGCCCCAGCATTTT. Amino acid sequence: CASSTGYSGPQHF.

Regarding this clone: Other nucleotide sequences in the sample specify the same CDR3. The chain couples TRBV30 to TRBJ1-2; D is possibly TRBD1 (6 bases). Per the germline V gene, CDR1 is GTSNPN and CDR2 is SVGIG (reference sequence). V was pared by 1 base and J by 4 bases, with 10 bases between. There are 13 residues in the CDR3. CDR3 sequence (DNA): TGTGCCTGGAGTGCGGACAGAGCCTATGGCTACACCTTC. This codes for CAWSADRAYGYTF.

This clone was counted between two and nine times. Other nucleotide sequences from this sample produce the same CDR3. CDR3 DNA: TGTGCCAGCAGCTTAGAACACAGCTCCTACGAGCAGTACTTC. The encoded protein is CASSLEHSSYEQYF. The chain links TRBV7-2 to TRBJ2-7, with D hard to call. This CDR3 has 14 residues. Germline-derived CDR1 and CDR2 are SGHTA and FQGNSA. The V and J ends lost 1 base and 0 bases respectively, with 7 bases between them.

The rearrangement links TRBV7-8 to TRBJ1-2; 7 bases are shared with TRBD1. This CDR3 contains 15 residues. The V and J ends lost 8 bases and 6 bases, in that order; junction bases with no gene match: 15. Germline CDR1 reads SGHVS; CDR2 reads FQNEAQ. The CDR3 DNA reads TGTGCCAGCTTGTCTATAGCGGGACAGTCTAATGGCTACACCTTC. This translates into CASLSIAGQSNGYTF.

The CDR3 region has the DNA TGTGCCAGCAGTGAATGGGGTAGCGGAAATGAGCAGTTCTTC. Translated, it gives CASSEWGSGNEQFF. The rearrangement uses TRBV25-1 and TRBJ2-1; D might be TRBD2 (6 bases). Trimming shortened V by 1 base and J by 7 bases, and 11 bases separated the two germline ends. Germline CDR1 is MGHDK and CDR2 is SYGVNS. The CDR3 totals 14 residues.

J is TRBJ2-2 and V is TRBV21-1; TRBD1 is the table's D call and was not checked against the DNA. TRBV21-1 is shown as a pseudogene. The CDR3 spans 15 residues. The CDR3 nucleotides read TGTGCCAGCAGTTTTATACTCAGGGGGCAGGGGGAGCTGTTTTTT. Translation: CASSFILRGQGELFF.

The J gene is TRBJ1-5, the V gene TRBV21-1. TRBV21-1 is given as a pseudogene. The CDR3 has 16 residues. The CDR3 nucleotides read TGTGCCAGCAGCCTGTATGGAGGGGCCTCCAATCAGCCCCAGCATTTT. Protein sequence: CASSLYGGASNQPQHF.

This chain joins TRBV9 and TRBJ2-2, with 9 bases lining up with TRBD2. The germline gives CDR1 SGDLS, CDR2 YYNGEE. Losses at the gene ends were 4 bases for V and 8 bases for J; bases not matched to a gene: 15. The CDR3 contains 17 residues. CDR3 region: CASSPQHASGKVGELFF. The CDR3 nucleotides are TGTGCCAGCAGCCCTCAGCACGCTAGCGGGAAGGTAGGGGAGCTGTTTTTT.

CDR3 residues: CASSPTTGGYEQYF. In nucleotides, the CDR3 is TGCGCCAGCAGCCCGACGACAGGGGGGTACGAGCAGTACTTC. The chain carries TRBV5-1 and TRBJ2-7, with 9 positions matching TRBD1. CDR1 is SGHRS and CDR2 is YFSETQ in the germline V gene. Germline trimming cut 4 bases from V and 4 bases from J; bases unmatched to any gene: 6. This CDR3 has 14 residues.

The chain joins TRBV19 to TRBJ1-6, with D perhaps matching TRBD1 (6 bases). The CDR3 sequence is 15 residues long. In germline, CDR1 is LNHDA, CDR2 SQIVND (reference sequence). Trimming left V 6 bases short and J 3 bases short, with 12 bases between. The CDR3 spells CASRRTEHYNSPLHF. CDR3 nucleotide sequence: TGTGCCAGTAGGCGGACAGAACACTATAATTCACCCCTCCACTTT.

This chain connects TRBV6-5 to TRBJ1-2; 8 bases fit TRBD1. The CDR3 has 14 amino acids. Trimming cost V 2 bases and J 5 bases; bases outside gene matches: 4. Looked up from germline, CDR1 is MNHEY and CDR2 is SVGAGI. DNA of the CDR3: TGTGCCAGCAGTTACCGACAGGGGTTTTATGGCTACACCTTC. Translation gives CASSYRQGFYGYTF.

The rearrangement joins TRBV5-1 to TRBJ1-2; TRBD1 matches 7 bases. CDR3 length: 16 residues. The junction had 13 bases not matched to a gene; V was cut back by 4 bases and J by 4 bases. Germline V gene sequence: CDR1 SGHRS, CDR2 YFSETQ. The chain's CDR3 is CASSPWDSQKSYGYTF. The CDR3, as DNA: TGCGCCAGCAGCCCATGGGACAGCCAAAAATCCTATGGCTACACCTTC.

In this sample, this clone turned up a few times. The chain links TRBV5-1 to TRBJ1-2, with TRBD1 matching 7 bases. The CDR3 is made up of 12 amino acids. The J segment lost 8 bases and the V segment lost 4 bases, leaving 5 bases of the junction unmatched. Germline CDR1 reads SGHRS; CDR2 reads YFSETQ. CDR3 nucleotides: TGCGCCAGCAGCGGGCAGGGGGTCGGCTACACCTTC. Protein sequence: CASSGQGVGYTF.

This clone has at least ten counts. The chain employs TRBV29-1 and TRBJ1-2; 8 positions match TRBD1. CDR3 length equals 13 residues. With V trimmed by 5 bases and J by 7 bases, 9 bases remained unmatched. Germline V gives CDR1 SQVTM, CDR2 ANQGSEA. CDR3 sequence: CSVSGGATSGYTF. The CDR3 DNA follows: TGCAGCGTTTCAGGGGGCGCGACTTCTGGCTACACCTTC. The full variable domain, its missing parts supplied by reference TRBV29-1 and TRBJ1-2, is SAVISQKPSRDICQRGTSLTIQCQVDSQVTMMFWYRQQPGQSLTLIATANQGSEATYESGFVIDKFPISRPNLTFSTLTVSNMSPEDSSIYLCSVSGGATSGYTFGSGTRLTVV.

The V gene is TRBV4-2, the J gene TRBJ2-5, with 7 bases matching TRBD1. Germline lookup yields CDR1 LGHNA and CDR2 YNFKEQ. J was trimmed by 3 bases and V by 3 bases; bases with no gene match: 7. The CDR3 consists of 15 residues. The CDR3 loop reads CASSHGDSQKETQYF. In nucleotides, the CDR3 is TGTGCCAGCAGCCACGGGGACAGTCAGAAAGAGACCCAGTACTTC.

This clone was counted a few times. V usage is TRBV28 and J usage is TRBJ1-6, with D possibly TRBD1 on 5 matching bases. Germline V gene sequence: CDR1 MDHEN, CDR2 SYDVKM. CDR3 size: 15 residues. The ends were cut back, 1 base at V and 8 bases at J, with 12 bases in the middle. CDR3 protein: CASSLFPTGDSPLHF. The CDR3 bases are TGTGCCAGCAGTTTATTCCCGACGGGGGATTCACCCCTCCACTTT. The full variable domain, with the rest looked up from reference TRBV28 and TRBJ1-6, is DVKVTQSSRYLVKRTGEKVFLECVQDMDHENMFWYRQDPGLGLRLIYFSYDVKMKEKGDIPEGYSVSREKKERFSLILESASTNQTSMYLCASSLFPTGDSPLHFGNGTRLTVT.

The chain has TRBV28 and TRBJ2-7, with D perhaps matching TRBD1 (5 bases). Trimming left V 2 bases short and J 7 bases short, with 9 bases between. In germline, CDR1 is MDHEN, CDR2 SYDVKM. This CDR3 spans 12 amino acids. The CDR3 nucleotides read TGTGCCAGCAGTTTAGACAACAGGGAGCAGTACTTC. Translating it yields CASSLDNREQYF.

This chain connects TRBV5-5 to TRBJ2-5; D uncertain. Trimming pared 0 bases from V and 4 bases from J, leaving 7 bases between. Germline V lookup: CDR1 SGHKS, CDR2 YYEKEE (reference sequence). The CDR3 runs 13 residues. In DNA form, the CDR3 reads TGTGCCAGCAGCTTGGCAGGTTCAGAGACCCAGTACTTC. As protein: CASSLAGSETQYF.

On this clone itself: Other DNA sequences in this specimen translate into the identical CDR3. CDR3 loop: CAWSGNYEQYF. The CDR3 DNA follows: TGTGCCTGGAGCGGGAACTACGAGCAGTACTTC. This chain connects TRBV30 to TRBJ2-7; maybe TRBD2 (5 bases). The V end lost 3 bases, the J end lost 3 bases, and 6 bases lay between the germline ends. The CDR3 consists of 11 residues. Germline assignment: CDR1 GTSNPN and CDR2 SVGIG (reference sequence).

V gene TRBV2 combines with J gene TRBJ1-4; 9 nucleotides match TRBD1. V was pared by 6 bases and J by 8 bases, with 7 bases of the junction left unmatched. The CDR3 contains 14 residues. Germline CDR1 reads SNHLY; CDR2 reads FYNNEI. CDR3 coding DNA: TGTGCCAGCAGCCCCGACAGGGGGGAGGAAAAACTGTTTTTT. Its protein product is CASSPDRGEEKLFF.